This is a list of T cell receptor beta chains from one sample in a study of blood T cell repertoires in COVID-19. Some clones are missing from TCRdb's copy, which holds only in-frame ones; the method was immunoSEQ multiplex PCR. Of roughly 30,000 clones in the sample, 89% were seen once. Sequencing was done on a sample of peripheral blood. These receptor sequences come from a man older than 75 with acute or convalescent COVID-19. Each CDR3 is given with its conserved first and last residue. A D gene is named only where the DNA matches it firmly. For some rows the clone size is stated as once, few or many, or as a class when expanded; others skip it.

-	TRBD1	TRBV2	TRBJ1-1	CASSEQGAYREAFF	TGTGCCAGCAGTGAGCAGGGGGCTTACAGAGAAGCTTTCTTT
-	-	TRBV7-8	TRBJ1-4	CASSLGHLTVTNEKLFF	TGTGCCAGCAGCTTAGGCCACCTTACAGTAACTAATGAAAAACTGTTTTTT
-	-	TRBV5-4	TRBJ1-2	CASRHWSAEANYGYTF	TGTGCCAGCAGGCACTGGTCGGCGGAAGCTAACTATGGCTACACCTTC
once	-	TRBV7-9	TRBJ1-3	CASSLGGGKTRNTIYF	TGTGCCAGCAGCTTAGGCGGGGGGAAGACAAGAAACACCATATATTTT
few	-	TRBV19	TRBJ2-1	CASSINTGVTYNEQFF	TGTGCCAGTAGTATTAACACGGGGGTTACCTACAATGAGCAGTTCTTC
-	-	TRBV28	TRBJ1-5	CASLRRNQPQHF	TGTGCCAGCCTCCGTCGCAATCAGCCCCAGCATTTT
-	TRBD1	TRBV5-5	TRBJ1-2	CASSIDRGARNYGYTF	TGTGCCAGCAGCATTGACAGGGGCGCTCGGAACTATGGCTACACCTTC
once	-	TRBV10-2	TRBJ1-2	CASRETGFSGYTF	TGCGCCAGCAGGGAGACAGGATTTAGTGGCTACACCTTC
-	TRBD1	TRBV18	TRBJ2-1	CASSSGGQGFYNEQFF	TGTGCCAGCTCATCAGGGGGACAGGGTTTCTACAATGAGCAGTTCTTC
-	TRBD1	TRBV29-1	TRBJ1-1	CSVGQGFNTEAFF	TGCAGCGTTGGACAGGGGTTTAACACTGAAGCTTTCTTT
-	TRBD2	TRBV9	TRBJ2-1	CASSVVPSGGSLAYNEQFF	TGTGCCAGCAGCGTAGTCCCATCGGGCGGGAGTCTAGCCTACAATGAGCAGTTCTTC
few	-	TRBV18	TRBJ2-1	CASSPLAAYNEQFF	TGTGCCAGCTCCCCACTAGCAGCGTACAATGAGCAGTTCTTC
-	-	TRBV6-4	TRBJ1-5	CASPLFYQPQHF	TGTGCCAGCCCCTTATTTTATCAGCCCCAGCATTTT
-	TRBD2	TRBV11-2	TRBJ2-1	CASSSKTSGTSGEQFF	TGTGCCAGCAGCTCCAAGACTAGCGGGACGTCCGGTGAGCAGTTCTTC
-	TRBD1	TRBV28	TRBJ1-1	CASSLQGQGLVAFF	TGTGCCAGCAGTTTGCAGGGACAGGGGTTAGTGGCTTTCTTT